In this sample, the clone carrying this T cell receptor (beta chain) turned up once. As yet, its antigen is unknown. The sample belongs to a study of shared clonotypes between healthy human individuals. As for the study in general: The study enrolled a couple of women and a few men aged 18 to 49.

Naive CD8 isolation took CD45RO-negative cells positively selected for CCR7 and excluded terminally differentiated effector memory CD45RA+ cells. Trimming at V came to 3 bases and at J to 6 bases, leaving 13 bases not matched to a gene. The CDR3 sequence is 17 residues long. Germline CDR1 SNHLY, CDR2 FYNNEI. Generated by immunoSEQ multiplex PCR, the TCRdb table keeps only in-frame clones and is missing some. The profile shows 2 million to 2.5 million clones, under 95% of them singletons. Study observations and caveats: Clonotypes that were shared across a few donors made up around 4.6% of naive CD4 clonotypes.

This rearrangement joins TRBV2 to TRBJ2-1; TRBD1 agrees at 8 bases. This clonotype was obtained from a young man in good health. Some clones in this sample may be carry-over from other donors' samples. The specimen sequenced was naive CD8+ T cells from PBMCs. DNA for the CDR3: TGTGCCAGCAGTGAGCTATTCGGACAGGGTGTGTTCAATGAGCAGTTCTTC. Its translation: CASSELFGQGVFNEQFF.